The sequence of this T cell receptor (beta chain) was determined in a study of T cell changes during pregnancy in multiple sclerosis. The CDR3 is made up of 14 amino acids. The germline V gene has CDR1 SGHDT and CDR2 YYEEEE. Between the trimmed V and J ends, which lost 1 base and 1 base, there was a span of 8 bases. This clone was counted between two and nine times. Sequenced by immunoSEQ multiplex PCR; TCRdb stores in-frame clones only, minus some. The sample carries 70,000 to 100,000 clones, around 93% recorded once. The source of this sequence is a female donor with multiple sclerosis, enrolled in a pregnancy study. V and J are TRBV5-6 and TRBJ1-1; D remains ambiguous. The sample consisted of peripheral blood, taken in the third trimester of pregnancy. CDR3 region: CASSLLSQNTEAFF. CDR3 bases: TGTGCCAGCAGCTTGTTGTCACAGAACACTGAAGCTTTCTTT.